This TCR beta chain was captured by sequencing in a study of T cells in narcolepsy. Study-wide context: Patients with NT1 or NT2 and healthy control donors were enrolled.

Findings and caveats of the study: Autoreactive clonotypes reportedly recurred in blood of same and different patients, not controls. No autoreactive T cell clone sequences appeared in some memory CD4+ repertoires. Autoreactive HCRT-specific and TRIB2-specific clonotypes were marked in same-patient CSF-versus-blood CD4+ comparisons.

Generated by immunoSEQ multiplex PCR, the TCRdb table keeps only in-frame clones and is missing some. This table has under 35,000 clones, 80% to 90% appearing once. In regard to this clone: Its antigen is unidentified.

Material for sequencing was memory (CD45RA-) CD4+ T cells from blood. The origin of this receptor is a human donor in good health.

CDR3 in DNA: TGTGCCATCTCGACGCAACAGCACTCCCGGGGCGCTGAAGCTTTCTTT. Amino acid sequence: CAISTQQHSRGAEAFF. This chain joins TRBV28 and TRBJ1-1, with D perhaps TRBD1 (5 bases). The V gene's germline CDR1 is MDHEN and CDR2 SYDVKM. The V end was cut by 10 bases, the J end by 6 bases, with 27 bases between. There are 16 residues in the CDR3. Using reference TRBV28 and TRBJ1-1 for the parts outside the CDR3, the full variable domain is DVKVTQSSRYLVKRTGEKVFLECVQDMDHENMFWYRQDPGLGLRLIYFSYDVKMKEKGDIPEGYSVSREKKERFSLILESASTNQTSMYLCAISTQQHSRGAEAFFGQGTRLTVV.